This T cell receptor (beta chain) was sequenced for a study of blood T cell repertoires in COVID-19. Study summary: Samples representing acute and convalescent COVID-19 were sourced from the United States, Italy and Spain. T cells, B-cell-depleted T cells, or PBMCs provided the cDNA or gDNA that served as material.

As processed by the authors: From reference gene primer amplification, estimates of nucleated cell counts were derived. Sequencing was performed with immunoSEQ multiplex PCR; in TCRdb, only in-frame clones are kept and a portion is missing. V and J calls and clone size are copied from that table; D and trimming were computed from the DNA. Among some 90,000 clones listed, 70% to 90% were seen once. V was cut by 2 bases and J by 4 bases, with 17 bases left in between. This CDR3 has 16 residues. Germline V lookup: CDR1 SGHAT, CDR2 FQNNGV. Input material: peripheral blood. The sequence was obtained from a human donor in a cohort sampled during active COVID-19. The chain links TRBV11-2 to TRBJ2-5; perhaps TRBD2 as D (6 bases). The CDR3 DNA follows: TGTGCCAGCAGCTTAATTTTGGGGCAGGGAGGAGAGACCCAGTACTTC. Its translation: CASSLILGQGGETQYF.